This T cell receptor beta chain was obtained from a study of blood T cell repertoires in COVID-19. CDR1 and CDR2 (germline): SGHRS, YFSETQ. CDR3 size: 16 residues. V dropped 0 bases and J dropped 3 bases, with 13 bases sitting between them. Clones were read by immunoSEQ multiplex PCR, and TCRdb kept only the in-frame ones, dropping some. The table records 150,000 to 200,000 clones, about 88% of them present only once. The specimen sequenced was PBMCs or T cells enriched from blood (not recorded which). This receptor was identified in a human donor with acute COVID-19. The donor label of this sample is uncertain. V is TRBV5-1 and J is TRBJ2-1, with D perhaps TRBD1 (5 bases). CDR3 loop: CASSLVSSDSYNEQFF. In DNA, the CDR3 is TGCGCCAGCAGCTTGGTGTCATCCGACAGCTACAATGAGCAGTTCTTC.